Presented here are 2 T cell receptor beta chains from one specimen sequenced in a study of type 1 regulatory T cells. Their cognate antigens are unknown. TCRdb re-derived calls from the reads in MiXCR, one entry per CDR3 protein. The table has roughly 21,000 distinct CDR3 sequences, roughly 45% seen once. The sample taken for sequencing was cultured T cells, either the whole culture or a sorted T cell fraction (not recorded which). The receptors stem from a human donor in good health.

This clonotype was found a few times. V gene TRBV11-2 combines with J gene TRBJ2-7; tentatively, D is TRBD1 or TRBD2 (5 bases each). The length of the CDR3 is 14 residues. Germline values: CDR1 SGHAT, CDR2 FQNNGV. Between the trimmed V and J ends, which lost 8 bases and 2 bases, there was a span of 16 bases. DNA for the CDR3: TGTGCCAGCCGACCTTCCGGGACCACCTACGAGCAGTACTTC. Translated, it gives CASRPSGTTYEQYF.

The chain uses TRBV4-1 and TRBJ1-2; D gene unclear. Trimming cost V 2 bases and J 6 bases, with 19 bases left between them. The germline CDR1 and CDR2 sequences are MGHRA and YSYEKL. The CDR3 runs to 16 residues. In DNA form, the CDR3 reads TGCGCCAGCAGCCAACCCGGGCCCGCCCGCGCCCATGGCTACACCTTC. Translating gives CASSQPGPARAHGYTF.